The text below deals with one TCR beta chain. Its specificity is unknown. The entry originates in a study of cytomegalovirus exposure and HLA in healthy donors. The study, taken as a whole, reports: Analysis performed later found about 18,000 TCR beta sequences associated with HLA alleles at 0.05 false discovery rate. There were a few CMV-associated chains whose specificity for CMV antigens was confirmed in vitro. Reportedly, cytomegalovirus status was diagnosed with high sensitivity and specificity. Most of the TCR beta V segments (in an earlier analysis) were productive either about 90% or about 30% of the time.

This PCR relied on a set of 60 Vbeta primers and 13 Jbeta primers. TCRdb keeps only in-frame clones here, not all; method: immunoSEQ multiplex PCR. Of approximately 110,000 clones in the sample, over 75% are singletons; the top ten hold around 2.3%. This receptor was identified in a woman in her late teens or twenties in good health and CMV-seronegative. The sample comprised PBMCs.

CDR3: CASSAGENQPQHF. The CDR3 DNA reads TGTGCCAGCAGTGCAGGGGAGAATCAGCCCCAGCATTTT. The J gene is TRBJ1-5, the V gene TRBV6-6; D might be TRBD1 (6 bases). Between the trimmed V and J ends, which lost 5 bases and 4 bases, there was a span of 9 bases. The CDR3 has 13 amino acids. The germline V gene encodes CDR1 MNHNY and CDR2 SVGAGI (reference sequence).